This TCR beta chain comes out of a study of immune cell composition in non-small cell lung cancer. Study information: Histologic subtype was mainly adenocarcinoma or squamous cell carcinoma. Study outcomes and limitations: Tumour TCR-beta clonality showed no significant link to smoking pack-years. Tumour-reactive clones were not shown to match dominant in vivo tumour clones.

Normal lung was taken at the farthest possible site, at least 3 cm from tumour. Regarding this clone: Its antigen remains unidentified.

The repertoire was sequenced with immunoSEQ multiplex PCR; TCRdb's copy has only in-frame clones and lacks some. The data show roughly 3,500 clones, roughly 69% seen once. Germline V gene data show CDR1 as GTSNPN and CDR2 as SVGIG (reference sequence). This CDR3 is built from 14 residues. Trimming took off 6 bases at V and 3 bases at J, with 18 bases between the two ends. Input material: non-adjacent lung tissue. The clonotype comes from a human donor with non-small cell lung cancer. The chain links TRBV30 to TRBJ2-7; a possible D gene is TRBD2 (5 bases). The CDR3 nucleotides are TGTGCCTGCAAAATCCGGGGATATATCTACGAGCAGTACTTC. It yields the protein CACKIRGYIYEQYF.